A single sample is the source of the 22 T cell receptor beta chains below, sequenced in a study of identical twins (dated by TCRdb to the mid-2010s). The receptor library was made with 5' RACE. These reads were obtained on an Illumina HiSeq 2000. TCRdb reran the public reads through fastp at Q25 and MiXCR, keeping productive beta chains. CDR3 protein sequences are deduplicated, and each keeps its most common genes and DNA. The sample table records around 1.7 million distinct CDR3 sequences; around 29% of these occur just once. The biggest ten clones account for more than 0.25% of the sample. The sample was cord blood. These receptors all stem from a newborn girl in good health.

The rearrangement joins TRBV7-9 to TRBJ2-7; D may be TRBD1 (6 bases). Trimming removed 3 bases from V and 7 bases from J, with 16 bases in between. This CDR3 contains 14 residues. Germline V CDR1 and CDR2: SEHNR, FQNEAQ (reference sequence). The DNA of the CDR3 is TGTGCCAGCAGCTTCCTTGGGGGCCTCAATGAGCAGTACTTC. This gives the protein CASSFLGGLNEQYF.

This clonotype is a singleton in its sample. J is TRBJ2-7 and V is TRBV7-9; 8 bases align to TRBD2. Germline V gene data show CDR1 as SEHNR and CDR2 as FQNEAQ (reference sequence). V shed 5 bases, J shed 7 bases, and the junction held 16 bases outside the gene matches. CDR3 length equals 16 residues. CDR3 sequence reads: CASSPQLAAPRNEQYF. CDR3 nucleotides: TGTGCCAGCAGCCCCCAACTAGCGGCGCCGCGAAATGAGCAGTACTTC.

This chain links TRBV12-3 or TRBV12-4 with TRBJ2-4; 8 nucleotides line up with TRBD1. The CDR3 extends over 14 amino acids. V was clipped by 3 bases and J by 13 bases; unmatched bases: 11. In DNA form, the CDR3 reads TGTGCCAGCAGTTTCTCGGACAGGGCCAATGAGCAGTACTTC. Protein: CASSFSDRANEQYF.

The chain couples TRBV27 to TRBJ2-1; 9 positions agree with TRBD1. This CDR3 spans 16 amino acids. Germline values: CDR1 MNHEY, CDR2 SMNVEV (reference sequence). V shed 3 bases and J 13 bases; nucleotides not matched to a gene: 16. CDR3 in amino acids: CASSLTGGIHRETQFF. CDR3 sequence (DNA): TGTGCCAGCAGTTTGACAGGGGGAATACATAGGGAGACCCAGTTCTTC.

This clonotype turned up a few times. The gene calls are TRBV5-1 and TRBJ2-2; 7 nucleotides align to TRBD2. The length of the CDR3 is 15 residues. The V segment lost 2 bases and the J segment 7 bases; nucleotides outside the gene matches: 8. Germline loops: CDR1 SGHRS, CDR2 YFSETQ. The DNA for the CDR3 is TGCGCCAGCAGCTTTTCCCGGGGACTAAGCGGGGAGCTGTTTTTT. Its protein product is CASSFSRGLSGELFF.

The gene calls are TRBV6-4 and TRBJ2-2; 11 bases match TRBD2. CDR3 length: 17 residues. V lost 5 bases to trimming and J lost 4 bases; unmatched junction nucleotides: 9. In germline, CDR1 is MRHNA, CDR2 SNTAGT. CDR3 DNA sequence: TGTGCCAGCAGTAGAGCCGGACTAGCGGGCCTCACCGGGGAGCTGTTTTTT. It yields the protein CASSRAGLAGLTGELFF.

The V and J genes are TRBV27 and TRBJ2-7, with a weak D call TRBD2 (5 bases). The CDR3 has 15 amino acids. V gave up 8 bases and J gave up 1 base, with 18 bases separating them. Germline V CDR1 and CDR2: MNHEY, SMNVEV (reference sequence). CDR3 sequence (DNA): TGTGCCAGCGCCTCTACAGCGGCCTTATCCTACGAGCAGTACTTC. Amino acid sequence: CASASTAALSYEQYF.

This clonotype was detected many times. V usage is TRBV20-1 and J usage is TRBJ2-4; 8 bases align to TRBD2. This CDR3 has 12 amino acids. CDR1 and CDR2 (germline): DFQATT, SNEGSKA (reference sequence). V lost 7 bases to trimming and J lost 3 bases; unmatched junction nucleotides: 2. For the CDR3, the DNA is TGCAGTGGGGCGGGGGGCAAAAACATTCAGTACTTC. As protein: CSGAGGKNIQYF.

This chain links TRBV2 with TRBJ2-1; 7 nucleotides align to TRBD2. Germline trimming cut 8 bases from V and 2 bases from J; bases unmatched to any gene: 3. The germline V gene has CDR1 SNHLY and CDR2 FYNNEI. The CDR3 loop spans 13 amino acids. The CDR3 region has the DNA TGTGCCAGCCGGGACTACCCCTACAATGAGCAGTTCTTC. Translating gives CASRDYPYNEQFF.

This clonotype was recorded a few times. The rearrangement uses TRBV15 and TRBJ2-4; D not certain. The CDR3 loop spans 11 amino acids. From germline, CDR1 is LNHNV and CDR2 YYDKDF (reference sequence). V was trimmed by 0 bases and J by 9 bases, leaving 3 bases between them. The CDR3 spells CATSREGIQYF. The CDR3 DNA follows: TGTGCCACCAGCAGAGAAGGCATTCAGTACTTC.

The chain employs TRBV25-1 and TRBJ2-3; perhaps TRBD2 as D (5 bases). V lost 1 base, J lost 1 base, and 9 bases lay in between. The germline V gene has CDR1 MGHDK and CDR2 SYGVNS. The CDR3 totals 15 residues. The CDR3 here is CASSELRGRTDTQYF. The CDR3 coding sequence is TGTGCCAGCAGTGAATTGAGAGGGCGCACAGATACGCAGTATTTT.

V is TRBV20-1 and J is TRBJ2-5, with 9 bases lining up with TRBD1. Germline values: CDR1 DFQATT, CDR2 SNEGSKA (reference sequence). V dropped 0 bases and J dropped 2; count of bases not matched to a gene: 4. The CDR3 is 15 amino acids. CDR3 loop: CSARDLDRGQETQYF. DNA of the CDR3: TGCAGTGCTAGAGATCTCGACAGGGGGCAAGAGACCCAGTACTTC.

The chain combines TRBV18 with TRBJ2-1; 7 nucleotides match TRBD1. The CDR3 length is 15 residues. V lost 2 bases and J lost 7; bases outside the gene matches: 8. Germline CDR1 is KGHSH and CDR2 is LQKENI. The CDR3: CASSPSRQGWNEQFF. CDR3 DNA: TGTGCCAGCTCACCAAGTCGACAGGGTTGGAATGAGCAGTTCTTC.

The rearrangement uses TRBV5-1 and TRBJ2-7, with 7 bases aligning to TRBD1. Germline assignment: CDR1 SGHRS and CDR2 YFSETQ. The junction had 9 bases not matched to a gene; V was cut back by 0 bases and J by 6 bases. The CDR3 length is 15 residues. The CDR3 nucleotides read TGCGCCAGCAGCTTGGGGACAGGCACCTCCGGCGAGCAGTACTTC. It yields the protein CASSLGTGTSGEQYF.

For this clonotype: This may come from a read error, since a much larger clone is one base off. The chain employs TRBV20-1 and TRBJ2-5, with 7 bases that match TRBD2. TRBJ2-7 explains the end of the DNA better; the J call may be wrong. The germline gives CDR1 DFQATT, CDR2 SNEGSKA (reference sequence). The CDR3 loop spans 13 amino acids. The DNA for the CDR3 is TGCAGTGCTTGTGGCGGGGGCTCCTACGAGCAGTACTTC. Translation gives CSACGGGSYEQYF.

V is TRBV12-3 or TRBV12-4 and J is TRBJ2-7, with 10 bases fitting TRBD2. V lost 7 bases to trimming and J lost 2 bases; unmatched junction nucleotides: 5. The CDR3 contains 14 residues. The CDR3 region is CASTVLAGPYEQYF. As DNA, the CDR3 is TGTGCCAGCACCGTACTAGCGGGACCCTACGAGCAGTACTTC.

This clonotype was found a few times. The chain recombines TRBV24-1 with TRBJ1-4; 9 positions agree with TRBD1. This CDR3 is 14 amino acids long. V lost 10 bases, J lost 5 bases, and 7 bases stayed unmatched. The germline gives CDR1 KGHDR, CDR2 SFDVKD. The CDR3 region has the DNA TGTGCCACGTCAGCCGGGACAGGGAATGAAAAACTGTTTTTT. As protein: CATSAGTGNEKLFF.

The rearrangement links TRBV20-1 to TRBJ2-3, with a tentative D call TRBD1 (6 bases). Germline V lookup: CDR1 DFQATT, CDR2 SNEGSKA (reference sequence). This CDR3 comprises 17 residues. The ends were cut back, 2 bases at V and 5 bases at J, with 23 bases in the middle. The CDR3 region has the DNA TGCAGTGCTAGACCTAGATACACAGGGTGGTTAATAGATACGCAGTATTTT. This encodes CSARPRYTGWLIDTQYF.

This clonotype was seen only a few times. The J gene is TRBJ2-7, the V gene TRBV5-1; maybe TRBD2 (6 bases). The CDR3 has 13 residues. Trimming took off 4 bases at V and 3 bases at J, with 11 bases between the two ends. Germline CDR1 is SGHRS and CDR2 is YFSETQ. The CDR3 nucleotides are TGCGCCAGCAGCAGTCCGACTAGCTACGAGCAGTACTTC. Residues: CASSSPTSYEQYF.

This clonotype was detected ten times or more. The J gene is TRBJ1-2, the V gene TRBV4-2; the D is unclear. The CDR3 loop spans 12 amino acids. The V and J ends lost 0 bases and 7 bases respectively, with 6 bases between them. Germline V lookup: CDR1 LGHNA, CDR2 YNFKEQ. The CDR3 protein is CASSQDFGGYTF. CDR3 DNA sequence: TGTGCCAGCAGCCAAGATTTCGGTGGCTACACCTTC.

The chain carries TRBV4-1 and TRBJ2-1; D is uncertain. The CDR3 is 11 amino acids. Germline V gene data show CDR1 as MGHRA and CDR2 as YSYEKL. V dropped 5 bases and J dropped 11 bases, with 10 bases sitting between them. In nucleotides, the CDR3 is TGCGCCAGCAGCTACAAAAGCAAGCAGTTCTTC. Encoded protein: CASSYKSKQFF.

This clonotype was recorded a few times. This rearrangement joins TRBV13 to TRBJ2-3; tentatively, D is TRBD2 (6 bases). CDR3 length: 17 amino acids. CDR1 is PRHDT, CDR2 FYEKMQ, per germline (reference sequence). V was cut by 1 base and J by 4 bases, with 18 bases left in between. The CDR3 DNA is TGTGCCAGCAGCTTAGCCCCGGGACTCGTGGGCCCAGATACGCAGTATTTT. Amino acids: CASSLAPGLVGPDTQYF.